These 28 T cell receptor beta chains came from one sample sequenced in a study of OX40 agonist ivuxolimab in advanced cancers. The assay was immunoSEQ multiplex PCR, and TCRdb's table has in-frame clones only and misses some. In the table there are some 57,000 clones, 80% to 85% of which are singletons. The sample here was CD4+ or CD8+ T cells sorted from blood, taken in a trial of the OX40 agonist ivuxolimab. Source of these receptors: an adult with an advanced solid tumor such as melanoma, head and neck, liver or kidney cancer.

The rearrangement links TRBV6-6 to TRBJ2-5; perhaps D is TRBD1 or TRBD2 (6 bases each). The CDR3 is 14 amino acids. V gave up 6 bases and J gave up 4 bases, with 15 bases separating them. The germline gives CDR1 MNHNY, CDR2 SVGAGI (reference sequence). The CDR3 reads CASSSRGASETQYF. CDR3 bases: TGTGCCAGCAGCTCGAGGGGGGCCTCAGAGACCCAGTACTTC.

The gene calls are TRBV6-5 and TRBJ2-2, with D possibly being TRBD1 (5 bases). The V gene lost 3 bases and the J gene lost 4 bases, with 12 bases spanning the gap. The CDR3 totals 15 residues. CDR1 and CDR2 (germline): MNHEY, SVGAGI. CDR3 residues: CASSYRQGGTGELFF. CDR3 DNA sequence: TGTGCCAGCAGTTATAGGCAGGGTGGCACCGGGGAGCTGTTTTTT.

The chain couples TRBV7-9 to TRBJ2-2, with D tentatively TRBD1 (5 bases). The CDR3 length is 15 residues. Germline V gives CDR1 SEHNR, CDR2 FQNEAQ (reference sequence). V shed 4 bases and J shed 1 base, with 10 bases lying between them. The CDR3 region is CASSWGSLNTGELFF. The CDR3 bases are TGTGCCAGCAGCTGGGGCAGCTTGAACACCGGGGAGCTGTTTTTT.

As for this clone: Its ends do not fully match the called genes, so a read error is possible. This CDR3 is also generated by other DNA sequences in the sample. In nucleotides, the CDR3 is TGCGCCAGCAGTGAAGGGGCAGGGGTCGATGGCTACACCTTC. This gives the protein CASSEGAGVDGYTF. V usage is TRBV6-1 and J usage is TRBJ1-2, with a weak D call TRBD1 (6 bases). The germline V gene has CDR1 MNHNS and CDR2 SASEGT. This CDR3 region has 14 residues.

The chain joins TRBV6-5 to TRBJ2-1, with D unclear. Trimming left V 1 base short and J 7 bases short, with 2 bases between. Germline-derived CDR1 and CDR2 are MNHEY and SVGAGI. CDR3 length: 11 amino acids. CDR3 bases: TGTGCCAGCAGTTACTGGAATGAGCAGTTCTTC. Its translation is CASSYWNEQFF.

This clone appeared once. CDR3 region: CASSPIDRGDEKLFF. The CDR3 nucleotides read TGTGCCAGCTCACCTATTGACAGGGGCGATGAAAAACTGTTTTTT. The J gene is TRBJ1-4, the V gene TRBV18; 8 nucleotides line up with TRBD1. Germline lookup yields CDR1 KGHSH and CDR2 LQKENI. The CDR3 is 15 residues long. V dropped 3 bases and J dropped 6; count of bases not matched to a gene: 6.

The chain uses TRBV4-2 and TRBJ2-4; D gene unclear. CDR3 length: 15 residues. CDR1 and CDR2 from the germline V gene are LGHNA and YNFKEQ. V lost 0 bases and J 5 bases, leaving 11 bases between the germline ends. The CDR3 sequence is CASSQEGPLENIQYF. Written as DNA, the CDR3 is TGTGCCAGCAGCCAAGAAGGACCGCTAGAAAACATTCAGTACTTC.

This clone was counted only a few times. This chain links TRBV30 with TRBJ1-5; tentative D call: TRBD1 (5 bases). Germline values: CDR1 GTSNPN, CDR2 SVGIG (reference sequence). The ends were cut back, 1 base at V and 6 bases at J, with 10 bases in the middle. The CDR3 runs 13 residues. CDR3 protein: CAWSADGGQPQHF. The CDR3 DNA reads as TGTGCCTGGAGTGCAGATGGGGGTCAGCCCCAGCATTTT.

The CDR3 sequence: CATSRDAFMDYNEQFF. In nucleotides, the CDR3 is TGTGCCACCAGCAGAGATGCGTTTATGGACTACAATGAGCAGTTCTTC. J is TRBJ2-1 and V is TRBV15; D unresolved. This CDR3 contains 16 residues. The V gene's germline CDR1 is LNHNV and CDR2 YYDKDF (reference sequence). V was shortened by 0 bases and J by 3 bases, with 12 bases between the two germline ends.

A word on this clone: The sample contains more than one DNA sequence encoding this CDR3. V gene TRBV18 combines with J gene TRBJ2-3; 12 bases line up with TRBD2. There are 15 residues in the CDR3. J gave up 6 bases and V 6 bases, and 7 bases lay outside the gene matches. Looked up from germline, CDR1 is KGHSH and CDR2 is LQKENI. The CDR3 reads CASSLRLAGADTQYF. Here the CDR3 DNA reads TGTGCCAGCTCTCTACGACTAGCGGGAGCGGATACGCAGTATTTT.

In DNA, the CDR3 is TGTGCCAGCAGCCGTTCCGGCACTGAAGCTTTCTTT. This codes for CASSRSGTEAFF. J is TRBJ1-1 and V is TRBV6-1; unclear D gene. There are 12 residues in the CDR3. Germline CDR1 MNHNS, CDR2 SASEGT. The V gene lost 6 bases and the J gene lost 4 bases, with 9 bases spanning the gap.

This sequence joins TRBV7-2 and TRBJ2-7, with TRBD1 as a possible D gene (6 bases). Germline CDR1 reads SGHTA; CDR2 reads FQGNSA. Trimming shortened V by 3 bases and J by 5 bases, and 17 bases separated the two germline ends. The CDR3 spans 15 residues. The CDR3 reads CASSFLGWGRDEQYF. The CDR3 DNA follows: TGTGCCAGCAGCTTCCTGGGGTGGGGGCGGGACGAGCAGTACTTC.

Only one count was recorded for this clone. The CDR3: CASSRLASAIEQYF. The CDR3 nucleotides read TGTGCCAGCTCCCGACTAGCGTCGGCGATAGAGCAGTACTTC. The V gene is TRBV18, the J gene TRBJ2-7; 8 nucleotides agree with TRBD2. The CDR3 is 14 amino acids. J lost 7 bases, V lost 6 bases, and 11 bases had no gene match. CDR1 is KGHSH, CDR2 LQKENI, per germline.

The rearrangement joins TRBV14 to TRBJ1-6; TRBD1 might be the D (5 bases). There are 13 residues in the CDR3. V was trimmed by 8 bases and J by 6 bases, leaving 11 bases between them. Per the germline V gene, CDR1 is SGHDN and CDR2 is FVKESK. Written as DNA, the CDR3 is TGTGCCAGCGGATCTCAGGGTAATTCACCCCTCCACTTT. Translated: CASGSQGNSPLHF.

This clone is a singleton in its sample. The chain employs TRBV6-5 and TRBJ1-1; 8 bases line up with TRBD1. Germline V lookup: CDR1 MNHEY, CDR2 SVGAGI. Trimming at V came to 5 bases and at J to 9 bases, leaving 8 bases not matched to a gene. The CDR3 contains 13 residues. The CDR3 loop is CASSLDRGGKAFF. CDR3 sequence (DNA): TGTGCCAGCAGTCTCGACAGGGGAGGGAAAGCTTTCTTT.

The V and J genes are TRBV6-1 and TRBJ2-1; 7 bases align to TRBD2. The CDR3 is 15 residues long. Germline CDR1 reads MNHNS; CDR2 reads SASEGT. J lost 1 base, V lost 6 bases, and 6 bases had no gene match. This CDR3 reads CASRGGTSSYNEQFF. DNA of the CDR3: TGTGCCAGCAGGGGAGGGACTTCATCCTACAATGAGCAGTTCTTC.

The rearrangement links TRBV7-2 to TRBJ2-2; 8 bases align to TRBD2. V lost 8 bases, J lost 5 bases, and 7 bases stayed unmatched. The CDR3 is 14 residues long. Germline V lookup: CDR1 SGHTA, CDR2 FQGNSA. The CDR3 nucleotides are TGTGCCAGCGCCCGGGGGGGCGAGACCGGGGAGCTGTTTTTT. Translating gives CASARGGETGELFF.

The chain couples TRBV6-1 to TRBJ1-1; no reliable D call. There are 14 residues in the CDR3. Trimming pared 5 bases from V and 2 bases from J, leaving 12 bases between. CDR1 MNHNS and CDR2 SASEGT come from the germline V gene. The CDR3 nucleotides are TGTGCCAGCAGTAATCCGGGAGTCAACACTGAAGCTTTCTTT. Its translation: CASSNPGVNTEAFF.

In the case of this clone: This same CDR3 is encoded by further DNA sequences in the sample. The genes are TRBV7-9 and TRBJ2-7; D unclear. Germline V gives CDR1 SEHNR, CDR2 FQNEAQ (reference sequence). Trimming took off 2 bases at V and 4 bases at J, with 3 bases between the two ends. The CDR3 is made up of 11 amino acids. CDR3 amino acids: CASSLNYEQYF. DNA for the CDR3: TGTGCCAGCAGCTTAAATTACGAGCAGTACTTC.

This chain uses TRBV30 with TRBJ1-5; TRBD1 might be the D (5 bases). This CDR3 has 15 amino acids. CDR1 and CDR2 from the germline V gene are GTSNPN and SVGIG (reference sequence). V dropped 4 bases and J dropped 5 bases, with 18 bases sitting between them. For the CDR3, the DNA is TGTGCCTGGACCCATACTGGGAGGGGTTATCAGCCCCAGCATTTT. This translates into CAWTHTGRGYQPQHF.

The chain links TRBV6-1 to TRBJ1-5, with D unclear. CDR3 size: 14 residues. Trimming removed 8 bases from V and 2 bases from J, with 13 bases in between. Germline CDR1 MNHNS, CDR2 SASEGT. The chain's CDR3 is CASEPGSGNQPQHF. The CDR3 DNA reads TGTGCCAGCGAACCGGGATCGGGCAATCAGCCCCAGCATTTT.

The CDR3 region is CASLGSDEAFF. The CDR3 nucleotides read TGTGCCAGCTTAGGATCGGACGAAGCTTTCTTT. This chain connects TRBV18 to TRBJ1-1; no definite D call. In germline, CDR1 is KGHSH, CDR2 LQKENI. This CDR3 comprises 11 residues. V lost 7 bases, J lost 8 bases, and 11 bases lay in between.

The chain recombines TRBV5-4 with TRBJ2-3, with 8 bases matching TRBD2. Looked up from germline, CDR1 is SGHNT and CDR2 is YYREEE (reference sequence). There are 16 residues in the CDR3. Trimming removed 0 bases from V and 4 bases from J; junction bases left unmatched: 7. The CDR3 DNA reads TGTGCCAGCAGCTTGGGAGGCCGGGGGGGGGCAGATACGCAGTATTTT. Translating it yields CASSLGGRGGADTQYF.

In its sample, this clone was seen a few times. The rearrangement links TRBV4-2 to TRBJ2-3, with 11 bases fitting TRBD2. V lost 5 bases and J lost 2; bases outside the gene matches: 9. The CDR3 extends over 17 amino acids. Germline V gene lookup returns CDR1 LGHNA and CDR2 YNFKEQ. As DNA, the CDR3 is TGTGCCAGCAGCATAAGGCTAGCGGGGGGCCCCACAGATACGCAGTATTTT. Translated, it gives CASSIRLAGGPTDTQYF.

For the CDR3, the DNA is TGTGCCAGCAGCTCCTCCGGGGTCCGCACAGATACGCAGTATTTT. This translates into CASSSSGVRTDTQYF. The J gene is TRBJ2-3, the V gene TRBV7-9; D may be TRBD2 (5 bases). The germline V gene has CDR1 SEHNR and CDR2 FQNEAQ (reference sequence). There are 15 residues in the CDR3. Trimming shortened V by 4 bases and J by 1 base, and 12 bases separated the two germline ends.

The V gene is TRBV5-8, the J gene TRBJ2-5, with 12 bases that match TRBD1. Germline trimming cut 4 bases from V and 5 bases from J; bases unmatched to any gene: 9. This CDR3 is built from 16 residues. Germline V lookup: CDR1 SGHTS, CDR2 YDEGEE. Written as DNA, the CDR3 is TGTGCCAGCAGCGGAGGGACAGGGGGCCGCGGCGAGACCCAGTACTTC. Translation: CASSGGTGGRGETQYF.

CDR3 nucleotides: TGTGCCACCAGCCGGAATCCCAACCTCGGGTGGGACGGGGCAGATACGCAGTATTTT. Translating it yields CATSRNPNLGWDGADTQYF. The rearrangement links TRBV15 to TRBJ2-3, with D perhaps TRBD1 or TRBD2 (5 bases each). CDR1 and CDR2 from the germline V gene are LNHNV and YYDKDF (reference sequence). This CDR3 region has 19 residues. V lost 5 bases and J 4 bases, leaving 28 bases between the germline ends.

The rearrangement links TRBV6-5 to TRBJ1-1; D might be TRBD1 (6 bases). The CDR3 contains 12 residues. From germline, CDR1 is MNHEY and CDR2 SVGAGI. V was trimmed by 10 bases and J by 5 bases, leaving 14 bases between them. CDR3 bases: TGTGCCACTACAGGGTACAGGACTGAAGCTTTCTTT. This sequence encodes CATTGYRTEAFF.